The clone carrying this TCR beta chain has only one observation. The antigen remains undetermined. This entry comes from a study of CD8+CD57+ T cells in acquired aplastic anemia. Study details: Roughly 3.2 ug was the average amount of DNA from sorted CD4+ and CD8+ cells. Study results and limitations: Between the patient and control groups, CD8+ Simpson's diversity did not differ significantly.

TCR beta VDJ and CDR3 profiling used genomic DNA as template. One entry per CDR3 protein, called by TCRdb with MiXCR from the reads. The sample records under 200,000 distinct CDR3 sequences, over 40% being singletons. Per the germline V gene, CDR1 is SGHAT and CDR2 is FQNNGV. Deletions cut 1 base from V and 0 bases from J, with 6 bases between. The CDR3 length is 14 residues. By flow cytometry, patients selected for sequencing had shown an expansion of CD8+CD57+ cells. Among the patients, none had received any therapy at the time of blood sampling. The origin of this receptor is a human donor with aplastic anemia. The chain is built from TRBV11-2 and TRBJ1-1; D remains unclear. The sequencing input was sorted CD4+, CD8+, or CD8+CD57+ T cells (not recorded which) from PBMCs. CDR3 sequence (DNA): TGTGCCAGCAGCTTAGCTCTTCTGAACACTGAAGCTTTCTTT. Its protein is CASSLALLNTEAFF.